This T cell receptor beta chain is drawn from a study of T cell repertoires in cytomegalovirus infection. Looking at the study overall: Recently identified HLA-C-restricted CMV epitopes were used, and well-studied HLA-B-restricted CMV epitopes were used as well. Carrying CMV and the relevant HLA type showed in public TCR beta signatures. Study conclusions and caveats: The study identified carriers of CMV plus the relevant HLA from cumulative public TCR beta family frequency. Predominance within the ex vivo response was attributable to HLA-C-restricted CMV-specific TCR beta clonotypes.

The CDR3 spans 13 residues. Germline lookup yields CDR1 MNHNS and CDR2 SASEGT. The ends were cut back, 10 bases at V and 10 bases at J, with 17 bases in the middle. In the case of this clonotype: What it binds is not known.

MiXCR, applied by TCRdb to the reads, yields one record per CDR3 protein. The table records a few hundred thousand distinct CDR3 sequences, approximately 40% of them present only once. The chain joins TRBV6-1 to TRBJ1-6; D is perhaps TRBD1 (5 bases). The sample in question was cultured PBMCs, obtained from culture after CMV antigen stimulation. The receptor comes from a human donor in good health (CMV status not recorded). Some clones in this sample may be carry-over from other donors' samples. The CDR3, as DNA: TGTGCCACCCGACGAGAAGGGGTATCACCCCTCCACTTT. This encodes CATRREGVSPLHF.